Shown below are 16 T cell receptor beta chains from a single sample sequenced in a study of human T cells and chemical hapten exposure. MiXCR was run by TCRdb on the RACE reads, yielding one entry per CDR3 protein. Found here are more than 90,000 distinct CDR3 sequences, roughly 11% of them singletons; the top ten hold 3.2%. Specified time point: patch test 2, 6 weeks after DPC sensitization. Treatment of the sample: therapeutic diphenylcyclopropenone sensitization with weekly scalp DPC. The sample in question was whole blood, obtained in connection with sensitization to the hapten diphenylcyclopropenone (DPC). Source of these receptors: a woman aged 40 to 49 with alopecia areata. Some clones in this sample may be carry-over from other donors' samples.

There are many counts of this clonotype. The chain employs TRBV20-1 and TRBJ2-3; D is undetermined. The CDR3 is 12 residues long. Germline CDR1 and CDR2: DFQATT and SNEGSKA (reference sequence). The germline V and J ends were trimmed by 5 bases and 6 bases, with 12 bases remaining between them. The chain's CDR3 is CSAGRVRDTQYF. Here the CDR3 DNA reads TGCAGTGCTGGACGGGTTCGGGATACGCAGTATTTT.

This clonotype was seen a few times. The rearrangement joins TRBV6-2 or TRBV6-3 to TRBJ2-5; 12 bases fit TRBD2. V lost 5 bases, J lost 2 bases, and 9 bases stayed unmatched. The CDR3 covers 17 residues. The V gene's germline CDR1 is MNHEY and CDR2 SVGEGT. The CDR3 nucleotides read TGTGCCAGCAGTACTCCCCGGACTAGCGGGAAACAAGAGACCCAGTACTTC. It codes for CASSTPRTSGKQETQYF.

The CDR3 loop reads CASSPLIAPDTQYF. The CDR3 DNA is TGTGCCAGCAGCCCCCTTATCGCGCCGGATACGCAGTATTTT. The rearrangement uses TRBV3-1 and TRBJ2-3; D ambiguous. The V gene's germline CDR1 is LGHDT and CDR2 YNNKEL (reference sequence). The CDR3 is 14 amino acids. V lost 4 bases and J lost 6, with 14 bases in between.

This clonotype occurred many times. V and J are TRBV24-1 and TRBJ2-2; no definite D call. V was trimmed by 2 bases and J by 3 bases, leaving 12 bases between them. This CDR3 has 16 residues. CDR1 and CDR2 from the germline V gene are KGHDR and SFDVKD. CDR3 sequence (DNA): TGTGCCACCAGTGATTCAACATTAGGGTACACCGGGGAGCTGTTTTTT. Translated, it gives CATSDSTLGYTGELFF.

As concerns this clonotype: A much bigger clone sits one base away, suggesting this may be a read error. The V and J genes are TRBV14 and TRBJ1-1; no definite D call. Trimming stripped 1 base from V and 1 base from J, with 7 bases between. CDR1 is SGHDN and CDR2 is FVKESK in the germline V gene. This CDR3 has 14 amino acids. The CDR3 spells CASSQVLENTEAFF. In nucleotides, the CDR3 is TGTGCCAGCAGCCAAGTTCTGGAGAACACTGAAGCTTTCTTT.

This clonotype came up a few times. The J gene is TRBJ1-1, the V gene TRBV28; D perhaps matches TRBD1 (6 bases). V lost 4 bases and J 1 base, leaving 19 bases between the germline ends. Germline V gives CDR1 MDHEN, CDR2 SYDVKM. The CDR3 covers 17 residues. CDR3 nucleotides: TGTGCCAGCAGTTCCCCAGGGGACCCTACCAGGAACACTGAAGCTTTCTTT. Its translation is CASSSPGDPTRNTEAFF.

This clonotype was counted at least ten times. The chain couples TRBV12-3 or TRBV12-4 to TRBJ2-1; the match to TRBD2 covers 8 bases. V lost 6 bases to trimming and J lost 0 bases; unmatched junction nucleotides: 1. This CDR3 has 14 residues. CDR3: CASRTSGSYNEQFF. The CDR3 region has the DNA TGTGCCAGCAGAACTAGCGGCTCCTACAATGAGCAGTTCTTC.

The chain carries TRBV3-1 and TRBJ2-7; 7 nucleotides align to TRBD2. The CDR3 loop spans 15 amino acids. Germline V lookup: CDR1 LGHDT, CDR2 YNNKEL (reference sequence). The V and J ends lost 1 base and 2 bases, in that order; junction bases with no gene match: 5. The CDR3 sequence is CASSQVLAETYEQYF. The DNA for the CDR3 is TGTGCCAGCAGCCAAGTCCTAGCGGAGACCTACGAGCAGTACTTC.

The V and J genes are TRBV29-1 and TRBJ1-1; D gene uncertain. Germline V gene sequence: CDR1 SQVTM, CDR2 ANQGSEA. With 7 bases removed from V and 0 bases from J, the gap between germline ends came to 9 bases. The CDR3 totals 12 residues. DNA of the CDR3: TGCAGCGCCGCGGAGGTGAACACTGAAGCTTTCTTT. Protein product: CSAAEVNTEAFF. Drawing the rest from reference TRBV29-1 and TRBJ1-1, the complete variable domain is SAVISQKPSRDICQRGTSLTIQCQVDSQVTMMFWYRQQPGQSLTLIATANQGSEATYESGFVIDKFPISRPNLTFSTLTVSNMSPEDSSIYLCSAAEVNTEAFFGQGTRLTVV.

This clonotype was counted at least ten times. V and J are TRBV30 and TRBJ1-1; D unclear. The V end lost 2 bases, the J end lost 1 base, and 8 bases lay between the germline ends. The CDR3 has 13 amino acids. Germline CDR1 is GTSNPN and CDR2 is SVGIG (reference sequence). The CDR3 reads CAWSFSANTEAFF. DNA of the CDR3: TGTGCCTGGAGTTTCTCGGCGAACACTGAAGCTTTCTTT.

A remark on this clonotype: Being one base from a much bigger clone, this may be a read error. The chain carries TRBV28 and TRBJ1-1; 7 positions match TRBD1. CDR1 and CDR2 (germline): MDHEN, SYDVKM. The J segment lost 4 bases and the V segment lost 2 bases, leaving 10 bases of the junction unmatched. The CDR3 runs 16 residues. CDR3 region: CASSLPRGVRSTEAFF. In nucleotides, the CDR3 is TGTGCCAGCAGTTTACCCAGGGGGGTAAGAAGCACTGAAGCTTTCTTT.

The CDR3 here is CASSFDRVNTEAFF. CDR3 nucleotide sequence: TGTGCCAGCAGCTTTGACAGGGTGAACACTGAAGCTTTCTTT. The chain carries TRBV6-5 and TRBJ1-1; 7 positions agree with TRBD1. V shed 6 bases, J shed 0 bases, and the junction held 4 bases outside the gene matches. This CDR3 is built from 14 residues. Germline values: CDR1 MNHEY, CDR2 SVGAGI.

This sequence joins TRBV5-8 and TRBJ1-5; D may be TRBD1 (6 bases). V dropped 4 bases and J dropped 1 base, with 12 bases sitting between them. This CDR3 has 15 amino acids. In germline, CDR1 is SGHTS, CDR2 YDEGEE. The CDR3 loop is CASSRGQKSNQPQHF. As DNA, the CDR3 is TGTGCCAGCAGCCGCGGACAGAAAAGCAATCAGCCCCAGCATTTT.

This clonotype appeared many times. The gene calls are TRBV18 and TRBJ2-5, with D hard to call. The CDR3 consists of 12 residues. V lost 2 bases and J lost 5, with 6 bases in between. Germline CDR1 is KGHSH and CDR2 is LQKENI. CDR3 sequence (DNA): TGTGCCAGCTCACCAATCGGGGAGACCCAGTACTTC. Amino acid sequence: CASSPIGETQYF. Looking up the rest from reference TRBV18 and TRBJ2-5 gives the full variable domain: NAGVMQNPRHLVRRRGQEARLRCSPMKGHSHVYWYRQLPEEGLKFMVYLQKENIIDESGMPKERFSAEFPKEGPSILRIQQVVRGDSAAYFCASSPIGETQYFGPGTRLLVL.

This clonotype occurred a few times. The genes are TRBV7-2 and TRBJ2-2, with D possibly matching TRBD1 (6 bases). The CDR3 has 16 residues. Germline V CDR1 and CDR2: SGHTA, FQGNSA. V was pared by 5 bases and J by 0 bases, with 13 bases between. The CDR3 DNA follows: TGTGCCAGCAGCCCCCGGACAGTTTCGAACACCGGGGAGCTGTTTTTT. Protein product: CASSPRTVSNTGELFF.

The rearrangement joins TRBV14 to TRBJ2-7; 9 bases align to TRBD1. This CDR3 has 15 amino acids. V gave up 7 bases and J gave up 2 bases; unmatched junction bases: 9. Germline V gene sequence: CDR1 SGHDN, CDR2 FVKESK. In nucleotides, the CDR3 is TGTGCCAGCAACACAGGGGGCGCGGGGACCTACGAGCAGTACTTC. It specifies CASNTGGAGTYEQYF. The full variable domain, rest sourced from reference TRBV14 and TRBJ2-7, is EAGVTQFPSHSVIEKGQTVTLRCDPISGHDNLYWYRRVMGKEIKFLLHFVKESKQDESGMPNNRFLAERTGGTYSTLKVQPAELEDSGVYFCASNTGGAGTYEQYFGPGTRLTVT.